This record concerns one TCR beta chain sequence. Its matching antigen is unknown. The entry originates in a study of blood T cells in healthy people across ages. Findings of the study overall: TCR beta diversity per million T cells fell roughly linearly with age. The authors considered diversity estimates from one million T cells to be underestimates.

Using a J-beta primer mix together with a sample-barcoded 5' primer, a second PCR was run for roughly 6 to 11 cycles. TCRdb passed the 5' RACE reads through MiXCR, listing each CDR3 protein once. Of about 1.8 million distinct CDR3 sequences listed, roughly 52% are singletons. CDR3 size: 14 residues. Germline CDR1 reads MDHEN; CDR2 reads SYDVKM. The genes are TRBV28 and TRBJ2-4, with a possible D match to TRBD2 (7 bases). The J call may not be correct, given that the DNA end is closer to TRBJ2-7. This clonotype was sampled from a woman aged 40-49 years in good health. Specimen: blood. The CDR3 loop is CASQRGDMTYEQYF. The CDR3 DNA reads TGTGCCAGTCAACGGGGGGACATGACCTACGAGCAGTACTTC.